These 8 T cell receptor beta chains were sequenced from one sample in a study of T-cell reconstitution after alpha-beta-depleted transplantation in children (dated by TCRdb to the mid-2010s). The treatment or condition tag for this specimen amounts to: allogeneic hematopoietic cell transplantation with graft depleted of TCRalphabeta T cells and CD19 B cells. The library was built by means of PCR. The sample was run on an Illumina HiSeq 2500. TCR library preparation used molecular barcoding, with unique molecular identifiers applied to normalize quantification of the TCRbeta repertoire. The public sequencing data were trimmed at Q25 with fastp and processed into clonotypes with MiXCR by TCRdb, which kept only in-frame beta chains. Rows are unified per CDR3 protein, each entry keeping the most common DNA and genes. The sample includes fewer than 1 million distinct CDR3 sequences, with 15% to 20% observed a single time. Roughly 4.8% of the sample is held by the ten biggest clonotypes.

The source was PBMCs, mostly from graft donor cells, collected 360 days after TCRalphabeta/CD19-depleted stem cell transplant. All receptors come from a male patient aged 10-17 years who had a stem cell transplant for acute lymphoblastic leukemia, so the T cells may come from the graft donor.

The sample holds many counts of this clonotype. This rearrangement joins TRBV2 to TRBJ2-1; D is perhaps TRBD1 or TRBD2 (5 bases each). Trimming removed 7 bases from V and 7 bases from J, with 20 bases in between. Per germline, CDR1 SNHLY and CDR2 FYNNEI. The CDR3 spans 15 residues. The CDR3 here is CASIRGLRGANEQFF. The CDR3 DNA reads TGTGCCAGCATAAGGGGTCTGAGGGGAGCAAATGAGCAGTTCTTC.

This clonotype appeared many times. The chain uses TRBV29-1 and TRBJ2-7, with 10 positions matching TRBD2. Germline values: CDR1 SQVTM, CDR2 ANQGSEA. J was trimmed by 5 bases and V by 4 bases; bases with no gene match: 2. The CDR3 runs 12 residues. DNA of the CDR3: TGCAGCGTTGTGGGACTAGCGAACGAGCAGTACTTC. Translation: CSVVGLANEQYF.

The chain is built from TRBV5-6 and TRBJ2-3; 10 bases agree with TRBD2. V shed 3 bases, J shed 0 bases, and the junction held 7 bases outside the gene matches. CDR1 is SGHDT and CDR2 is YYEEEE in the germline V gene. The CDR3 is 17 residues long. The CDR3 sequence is CASSSYGLAESTDTQYF. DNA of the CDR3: TGTGCCAGCAGCTCCTACGGACTAGCGGAAAGCACAGATACGCAGTATTTT.

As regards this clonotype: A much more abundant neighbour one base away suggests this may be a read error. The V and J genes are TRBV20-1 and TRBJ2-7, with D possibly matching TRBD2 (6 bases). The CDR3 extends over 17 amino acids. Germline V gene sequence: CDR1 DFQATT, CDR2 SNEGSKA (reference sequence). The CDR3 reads CCARDLRAPTTRYEQYF. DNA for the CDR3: TGCTGTGCTAGAGATTTGAGGGCCCCTACGACTAGATACGAGCAGTACTTC.

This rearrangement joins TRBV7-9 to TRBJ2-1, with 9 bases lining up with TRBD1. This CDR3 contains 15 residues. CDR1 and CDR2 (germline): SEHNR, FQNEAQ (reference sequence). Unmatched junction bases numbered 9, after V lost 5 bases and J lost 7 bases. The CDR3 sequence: CASSKTGGAANEQFF. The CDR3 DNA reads TGTGCCAGCAGCAAAACAGGGGGCGCGGCGAATGAGCAGTTCTTC. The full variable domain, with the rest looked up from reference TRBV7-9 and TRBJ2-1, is DTGVSQNPRHKITKRGQNVTFRCDPISEHNRLYWYRQTLGQGPEFLTYFQNEAQLEKSRLLSDRFSAERPKGSFSTLEIQRTEQGDSAMYLCASSKTGGAANEQFFGPGTRLTVL.

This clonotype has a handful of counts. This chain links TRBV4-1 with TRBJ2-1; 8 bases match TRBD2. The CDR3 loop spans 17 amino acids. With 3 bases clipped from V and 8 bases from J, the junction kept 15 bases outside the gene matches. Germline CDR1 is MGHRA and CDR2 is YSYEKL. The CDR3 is CASSHRSGTRGSDEQFF. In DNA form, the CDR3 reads TGCGCCAGCAGCCACCGGTCCGGGACTAGAGGTTCGGATGAGCAGTTCTTC.

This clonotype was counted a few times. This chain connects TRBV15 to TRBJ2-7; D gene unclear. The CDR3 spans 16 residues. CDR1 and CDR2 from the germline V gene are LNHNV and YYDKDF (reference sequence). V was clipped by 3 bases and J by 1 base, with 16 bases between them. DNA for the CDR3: TGTGCCACCAGCAGCGACTCGGCAGGTTGGTCCTACGAGCAGTACTTC. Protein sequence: CATSSDSAGWSYEQYF.

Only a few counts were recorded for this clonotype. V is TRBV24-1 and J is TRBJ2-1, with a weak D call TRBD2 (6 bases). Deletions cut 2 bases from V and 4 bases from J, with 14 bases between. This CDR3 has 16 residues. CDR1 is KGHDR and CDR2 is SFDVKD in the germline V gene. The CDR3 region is CATSDYRAGGYNEQFF. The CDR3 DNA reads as TGTGCCACCAGTGATTATAGGGCCGGGGGTTACAATGAGCAGTTCTTC.